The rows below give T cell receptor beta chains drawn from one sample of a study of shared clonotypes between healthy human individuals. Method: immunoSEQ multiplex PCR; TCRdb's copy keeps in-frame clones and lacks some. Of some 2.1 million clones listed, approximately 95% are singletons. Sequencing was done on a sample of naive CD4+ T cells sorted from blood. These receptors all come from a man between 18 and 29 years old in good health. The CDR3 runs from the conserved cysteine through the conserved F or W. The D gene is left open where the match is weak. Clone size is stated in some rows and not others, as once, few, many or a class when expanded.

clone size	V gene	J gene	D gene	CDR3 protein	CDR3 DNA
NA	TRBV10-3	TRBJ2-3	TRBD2	CAISERGVAGDTQYF	TGTGCCATCAGTGAGAGAGGAGTAGCGGGAGATACGCAGTATTTT
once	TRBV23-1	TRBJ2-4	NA	CASSQYLREGEGYQLGSAKNIQYF	TGCGCCAGCAGTCAGTATCTCAGGGAGGGGGAGGGTTACCAACTGGGGTCGGCCAAAAACATTCAGTACTTC
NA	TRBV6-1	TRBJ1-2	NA	CASSGVAGSNYGYTF	TGTGCCAGCAGTGGGGTGGCAGGCTCTAACTATGGCTACACCTTC
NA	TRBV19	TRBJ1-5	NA	CASGGQSGNQPQHF	TGTGCCAGTGGGGGGCAGTCTGGCAATCAGCCCCAGCATTTT
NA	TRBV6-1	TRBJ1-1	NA	CASLPFPGAEAFF	TGTGCCAGCCTTCCCTTTCCGGGAGCTGAAGCTTTCTTT
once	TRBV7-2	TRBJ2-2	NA	CASSLVSTGELFF	TGTGCCAGCAGCTTAGTGTCCACCGGGGAGCTGTTTTTT
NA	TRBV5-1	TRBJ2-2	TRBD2	CASSFSTSGAGELFF	TGCGCCAGCAGCTTCTCGACTAGCGGGGCCGGGGAGCTGTTTTTT
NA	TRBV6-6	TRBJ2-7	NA	CASSYGTAPYEQYF	TGTGCCAGCAGTTACGGGACTGCCCCCTACGAGCAGTACTTC
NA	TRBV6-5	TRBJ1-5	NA	CAGSYPRTESNQPQHF	TGTGCCGGCAGTTACCCCAGGACTGAAAGCAATCAGCCCCAGCATTTT
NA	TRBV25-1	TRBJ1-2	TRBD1	CASSESSGTAPLGYTF	TGTGCCAGCAGTGAATCATCGGGGACAGCCCCCCTTGGCTACACCTTC
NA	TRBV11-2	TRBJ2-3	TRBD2	CASSFGRGTSGGTDTQYF	TGTGCCAGCAGCTTCGGACGAGGGACTAGCGGGGGCACAGATACGCAGTATTTT
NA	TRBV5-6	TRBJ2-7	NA	CASSLGIYEQYF	TGTGCCAGCAGCTTGGGCATATACGAGCAGTACTTC
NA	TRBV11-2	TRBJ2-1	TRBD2	CASSLELAGPNEQFF	TGTGCCAGCAGCTTAGAACTAGCGGGGCCCAATGAGCAGTTCTTC
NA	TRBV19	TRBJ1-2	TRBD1	CASSPGTDNYGYTF	TGTGCCAGTAGTCCAGGGACAGATAACTATGGCTACACCTTC
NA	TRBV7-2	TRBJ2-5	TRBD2	CASSLTSGGPPQETQYF	TGTGCCAGCAGCTTAACTAGCGGAGGCCCGCCCCAAGAGACCCAGTACTTC
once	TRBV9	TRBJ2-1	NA	CASSVEVKENEQFF	TGTGCCAGCAGCGTAGAAGTAAAAGAAAATGAGCAGTTCTTC
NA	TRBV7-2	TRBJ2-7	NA	CASSLGSSLAYEQYF	TGTGCCAGCAGCTTAGGTAGCAGTCTAGCCTACGAGCAGTACTTC
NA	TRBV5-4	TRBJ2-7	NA	CASSHRDPRDEQYF	TGTGCCAGCAGCCACCGGGATCCAAGGGACGAGCAGTACTTC
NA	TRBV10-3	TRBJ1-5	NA	CAISELGQINQPQHF	TGTGCCATCAGTGAGTTAGGACAGATCAACCAGCCCCAGCATTTT
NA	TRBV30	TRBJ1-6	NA	CAWTTPGPANSPLHF	TGTGCCTGGACTACACCGGGACCGGCTAATTCACCCCTCCACTTT